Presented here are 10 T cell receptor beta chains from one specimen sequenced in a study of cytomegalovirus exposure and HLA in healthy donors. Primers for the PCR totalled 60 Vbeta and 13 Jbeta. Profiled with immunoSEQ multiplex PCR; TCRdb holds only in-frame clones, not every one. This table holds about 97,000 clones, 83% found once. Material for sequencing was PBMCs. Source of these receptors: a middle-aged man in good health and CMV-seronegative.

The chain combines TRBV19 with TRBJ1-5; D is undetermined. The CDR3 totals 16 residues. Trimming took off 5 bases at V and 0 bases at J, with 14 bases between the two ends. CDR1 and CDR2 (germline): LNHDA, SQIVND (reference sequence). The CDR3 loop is CASSSKAGTSNQPQHF. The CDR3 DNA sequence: TGTGCCAGTAGTTCCAAGGCAGGAACTAGCAATCAGCCCCAGCATTTT.

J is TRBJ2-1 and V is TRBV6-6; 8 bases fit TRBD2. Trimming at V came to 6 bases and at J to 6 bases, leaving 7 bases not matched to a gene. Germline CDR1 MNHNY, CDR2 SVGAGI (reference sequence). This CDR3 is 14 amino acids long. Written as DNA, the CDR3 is TGTGCCAGCAGCCCGGGGGGGCAACGCAATGAGCAGTTCTTC. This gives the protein CASSPGGQRNEQFF.

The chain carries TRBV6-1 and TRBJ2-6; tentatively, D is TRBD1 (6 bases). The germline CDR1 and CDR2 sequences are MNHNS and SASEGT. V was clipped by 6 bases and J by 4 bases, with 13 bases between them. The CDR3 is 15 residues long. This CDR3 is CASRNRVSGANVLTF. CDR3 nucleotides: TGTGCCAGCAGGAACAGGGTTTCCGGGGCCAACGTCCTGACTTTC.

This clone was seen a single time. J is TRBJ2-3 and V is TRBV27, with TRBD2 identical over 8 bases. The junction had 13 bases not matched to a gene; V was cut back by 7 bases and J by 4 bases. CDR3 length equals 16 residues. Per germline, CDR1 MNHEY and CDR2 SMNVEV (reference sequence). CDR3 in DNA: TGTGCCAGCAAAACCGTAAACGGGGGGGCGGCAGATACGCAGTATTTT. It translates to CASKTVNGGAADTQYF.

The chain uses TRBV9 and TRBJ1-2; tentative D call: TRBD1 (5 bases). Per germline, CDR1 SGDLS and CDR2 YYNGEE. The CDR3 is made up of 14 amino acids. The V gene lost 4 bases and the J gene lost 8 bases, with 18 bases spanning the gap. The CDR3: CASSPGPGTAGYTF. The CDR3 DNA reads TGTGCCAGCAGCCCTGGTCCGGGGACTGCCGGCTACACCTTC.

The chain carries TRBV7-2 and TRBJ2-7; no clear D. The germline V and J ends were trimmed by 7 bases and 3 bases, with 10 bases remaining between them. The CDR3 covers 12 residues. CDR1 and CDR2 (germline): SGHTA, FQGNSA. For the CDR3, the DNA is TGTGCCAGCAAAGGCGGAAGCTACGAGCAGTACTTC. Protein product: CASKGGSYEQYF.

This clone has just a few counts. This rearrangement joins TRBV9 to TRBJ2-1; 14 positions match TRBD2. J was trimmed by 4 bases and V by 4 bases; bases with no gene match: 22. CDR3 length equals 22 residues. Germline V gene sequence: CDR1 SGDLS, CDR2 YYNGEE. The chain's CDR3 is CASSPRRPPGTSGGAVYNEQFF. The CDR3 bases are TGTGCCAGCAGCCCGCGTAGGCCTCCCGGGACTAGCGGGGGCGCCGTTTACAATGAGCAGTTCTTC. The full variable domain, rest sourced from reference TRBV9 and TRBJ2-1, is DSGVTQTPKHLITATGQRVTLRCSPRSGDLSVYWYQQSLDQGLQFLIQYYNGEERAKGNILERFSAQQFPDLHSELNLSSLELGDSALYFCASSPRRPPGTSGGAVYNEQFFGPGTRLTVL.

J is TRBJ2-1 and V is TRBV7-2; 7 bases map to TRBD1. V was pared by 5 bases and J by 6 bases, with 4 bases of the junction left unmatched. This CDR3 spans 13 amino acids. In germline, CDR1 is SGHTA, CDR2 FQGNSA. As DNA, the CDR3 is TGTGCCAGCAGCCTGGGACAGTTCAATGAGCAGTTCTTC. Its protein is CASSLGQFNEQFF.

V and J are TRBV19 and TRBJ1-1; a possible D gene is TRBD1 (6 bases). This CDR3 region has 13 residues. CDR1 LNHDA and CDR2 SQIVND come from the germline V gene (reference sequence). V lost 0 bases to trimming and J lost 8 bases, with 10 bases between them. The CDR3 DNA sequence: TGTGCCAGTAGTATAGAGGAGGGGGGGGAAGCTTTCTTT. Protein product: CASSIEEGGEAFF.

CDR3 nucleotide sequence: TGTGCCAGCAGCTCCGAGCGGGCGGGTGAGACCCAGTACTTC. Protein: CASSSERAGETQYF. This chain uses TRBV7-8 with TRBJ2-5; tentative D call: TRBD2 (6 bases). Per the germline V gene, CDR1 is SGHVS and CDR2 is FQNEAQ. The CDR3 sequence is 14 residues long. Trimming removed 4 bases at V and 5 bases at J, with 14 bases between.